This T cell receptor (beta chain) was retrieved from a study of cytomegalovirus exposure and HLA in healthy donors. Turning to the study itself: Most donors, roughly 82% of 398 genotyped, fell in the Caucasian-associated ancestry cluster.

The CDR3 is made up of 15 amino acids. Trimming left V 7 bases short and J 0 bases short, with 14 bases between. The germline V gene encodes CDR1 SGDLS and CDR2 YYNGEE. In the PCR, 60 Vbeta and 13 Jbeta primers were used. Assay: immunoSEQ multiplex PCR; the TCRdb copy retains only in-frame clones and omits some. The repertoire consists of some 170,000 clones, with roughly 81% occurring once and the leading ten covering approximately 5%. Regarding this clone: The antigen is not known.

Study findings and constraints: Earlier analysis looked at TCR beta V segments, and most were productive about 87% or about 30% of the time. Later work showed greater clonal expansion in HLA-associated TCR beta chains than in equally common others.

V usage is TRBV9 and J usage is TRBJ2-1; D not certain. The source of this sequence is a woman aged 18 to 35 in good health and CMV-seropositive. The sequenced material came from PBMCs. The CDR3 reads CASGLDIHSYNEQFF. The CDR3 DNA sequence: TGTGCCAGCGGCCTCGACATCCACTCCTACAATGAGCAGTTCTTC.